The clone carrying this T cell receptor (beta chain) occurred many times. The sample is drawn from a study of CD8 T cells in ankylosing spondylitis. The authors made TCR beta libraries by quantitative 5'-RACE with molecular barcodes. Using its own MiXCR run on the 5' RACE reads, TCRdb lists one record per CDR3 protein. The sample records about 39,000 distinct CDR3 sequences, less than 4% being singletons. The CDR3 has 13 residues. The V and J ends lost 3 bases and 4 bases respectively, with 9 bases between them. Germline lookup yields CDR1 SGDLS and CDR2 YYNGEE. The V call is TRBV9, the J call TRBJ2-3, with D possibly matching TRBD1 (6 bases). The sequence derives from a male donor with ankylosing spondylitis or in good health (not recorded which). The specimen was blood, either unsorted or a sorted T cell fraction (not recorded which). The CDR3 protein is CASSERTADTQYF. CDR3 coding DNA: TGTGCCAGCAGCGAGAGGACAGCAGATACGCAGTATTTT.